What follows are 21 T cell receptor beta chains derived from one specimen sequenced in a study of T cell repertoires in cytomegalovirus infection. These TCRs' antigens remain unknown. TCRdb reanalysed the reads using MiXCR and keeps one entry per CDR3 protein. Of a few hundred thousand distinct CDR3 sequences listed, 40% are singletons. The starting material was cultured PBMCs, obtained from culture after CMV antigen stimulation. The receptors shown here come from a human donor in good health (CMV status not recorded). Some clones in this sample may be carry-over from other donors' samples.

The V gene is TRBV7-2, the J gene TRBJ2-7; TRBD2 is a possible D gene (5 bases). The germline CDR1 and CDR2 sequences are SGHTA and FQGNSA. The V and J ends lost 5 bases and 7 bases respectively, with 12 bases between them. This CDR3 region has 12 residues. The CDR3: CASSIVPGEQYF. The CDR3 DNA sequence: TGTGCCAGCAGCATCGTTCCGGGGGAGCAGTACTTC.

This clonotype was seen once. The conserved closing phenylalanine or tryptophan is absent in this CDR3, likely reflecting a read error. This chain links TRBV12-3 or TRBV12-4 with TRBJ1-1, with unresolved D. The CDR3 covers 13 residues. Trimming removed 10 bases at V and 1 base at J, with 13 bases between. CDR3 sequence reads: CATTLTGNTEAFI. The CDR3 DNA sequence: TGTGCCACTACGTTGACCGGGAACACTGAAGCTTTCATT.

This clonotype occurred a few times. The genes are TRBV6-1 and TRBJ1-6, with a possible D match to TRBD1 (5 bases). CDR3 length: 16 residues. CDR1 MNHNS and CDR2 SASEGT come from the germline V gene. V shed 0 bases and J shed 6 bases, with 12 bases lying between them. DNA for the CDR3: TGTGCCAGCAGTGAAGCTCCGCCAGGGTTTAATTCACCCCTCCACTTT. Its translation: CASSEAPPGFNSPLHF.

The rearrangement joins TRBV20-1 to TRBJ2-7; D uncertain. The germline V and J ends were trimmed by 4 bases and 2 bases, with 9 bases remaining between them. This CDR3 is built from 12 residues. CDR1 DFQATT and CDR2 SNEGSKA come from the germline V gene (reference sequence). This CDR3 reads CSAIPDPYEQYF. The CDR3 nucleotides read TGCAGTGCTATTCCAGACCCCTACGAGCAGTACTTC.

The genes are TRBV7-6 and TRBJ2-2; D is possibly TRBD2 (5 bases). The CDR3 length is 14 residues. Germline-derived CDR1 and CDR2 are SGHVS and FNYEAQ. V lost 4 bases and J 6 bases, leaving 12 bases between the germline ends. CDR3 bases: TGTGCCAGCAGCTCCCGGGGAATAGCCGGGGAGCTGTTTTTT. Its protein product is CASSSRGIAGELFF. Based on the CDR3 plus reference TRBV7-6 and TRBJ2-2, the full variable domain is GAGVSQSPRYKVTKRGQDVALRCDPISGHVSLYWYRQALGQGPEFLTYFNYEAQQDKSGLPNDRFSAERPEGSISTLTIQRTEQRDSAMYRCASSSRGIAGELFFGEGSRLTVL.

The V and J genes are TRBV28 and TRBJ1-5; no definite D call. The CDR3 runs to 13 residues. V lost 8 bases to trimming and J lost 2 bases, with 10 bases between them. Germline lookup yields CDR1 MDHEN and CDR2 SYDVKM. CDR3 region: CASRWGGNQPQHF. In DNA, the CDR3 is TGTGCCAGCCGCTGGGGAGGCAATCAGCCCCAGCATTTT.

The chain uses TRBV6-8 and TRBJ2-1; 15 positions agree with TRBD2. Germline trimming cut 5 bases from V and 7 bases from J; bases unmatched to any gene: 6. CDR3 length: 16 amino acids. CDR1 and CDR2 (germline): MNHGY, SAAAGT. As DNA, the CDR3 is TGTGCCAGCAGTCCTACGGGGACTAGCGGGGGGAATGAGCAGTTCTTC. As protein: CASSPTGTSGGNEQFF.

This clonotype was counted a few times. The chain couples TRBV11-2 to TRBJ2-2; D uncertain. Germline CDR1 reads SGHAT; CDR2 reads FQNNGV. The CDR3 contains 15 residues. The V end was cut by 6 bases, the J end by 2 bases, with 13 bases between. The CDR3 region is CASRPFWINTGELFF. CDR3 sequence (DNA): TGTGCCAGCAGACCTTTCTGGATAAACACCGGGGAGCTGTTTTTT.

This chain connects TRBV5-1 to TRBJ2-3; 9 bases are shared with TRBD2. With 0 bases clipped from V and 4 bases from J, the junction kept 9 bases outside the gene matches. Germline V gives CDR1 SGHRS, CDR2 YFSETQ. The CDR3 length is 17 residues. The CDR3: CASSLELAGAGADTQYF. CDR3 DNA: TGCGCCAGCAGCTTGGAGTTAGCGGGGGCCGGGGCAGATACGCAGTATTTT.

The chain employs TRBV29-1 and TRBJ2-1, with D perhaps assigned TRBD1 or TRBD2 (5 bases each). Between the trimmed V and J ends, which lost 6 bases and 10 bases, there was a span of 16 bases. CDR3 length: 12 amino acids. Germline loops: CDR1 SQVTM, CDR2 ANQGSEA. Here the CDR3 reads CSVTNWDLEQFF. The CDR3 bases are TGCAGCGTAACCAATTGGGACCTAGAGCAGTTCTTC.

This clonotype was observed a handful of times. V is TRBV7-2 and J is TRBJ2-3, with 12 bases aligning to TRBD2. V was pared by 1 base and J by 4 bases, with 6 bases of the junction left unmatched. Germline loops: CDR1 SGHTA, CDR2 FQGNSA. The CDR3 is 17 amino acids. The CDR3 coding sequence is TGTGCCAGCAGCTTAGGCCCGCTAGCGGGGGGGGCAGATACGCAGTATTTT. Translation: CASSLGPLAGGADTQYF.

V and J are TRBV6-2 or TRBV6-3 and TRBJ2-1; 9 nucleotides align to TRBD2. CDR3 length equals 16 residues. The ends lost 6 bases at V and 1 base at J; junction bases unmatched: 7. Germline V lookup: CDR1 MNHEY, CDR2 SVGEGT. The CDR3 sequence is CASSIGTSRSYNEQFF. The CDR3 DNA follows: TGTGCCAGCAGCATCGGGACTAGCCGTTCCTACAATGAGCAGTTCTTC.

This clonotype was picked up many times. V and J are TRBV7-2 and TRBJ1-1; 8 bases are a match to TRBD1. Germline assignment: CDR1 SGHTA and CDR2 FQGNSA. This CDR3 comprises 13 residues. V dropped 5 bases and J dropped 4; count of bases not matched to a gene: 3. CDR3 sequence (DNA): TGTGCCAGCAGCCGAGACAGGGGCACTGAAGCTTTCTTT. Its protein is CASSRDRGTEAFF.

The gene calls are TRBV6-5 and TRBJ2-3; 15 bases match TRBD2. In germline, CDR1 is MNHEY, CDR2 SVGAGI. Unmatched junction bases numbered 20, after V lost 7 bases and J lost 3 bases. This CDR3 is 21 amino acids long. This CDR3 reads CASNYVTPGLAGGPITDTQYF. The CDR3 DNA follows: TGTGCCAGCAACTACGTAACCCCCGGACTAGCGGGAGGGCCTATTACAGATACGCAGTATTTT.

The chain is built from TRBV3-1 and TRBJ1-1; perhaps TRBD1 as D (6 bases). The germline CDR1 and CDR2 sequences are LGHDT and YNNKEL (reference sequence). CDR3 size: 15 residues. V lost 1 base and J lost 4, with 13 bases in between. The chain's CDR3 is CASSQGLVGGTEAFF. For the CDR3, the DNA is TGTGCCAGCAGCCAAGGTTTAGTAGGGGGCACTGAAGCTTTCTTT.

J is TRBJ1-1 and V is TRBV6-5; no firm D call. There are 12 residues in the CDR3. V lost 2 bases to trimming and J lost 3 bases, with 4 bases between them. Germline values: CDR1 MNHEY, CDR2 SVGAGI. CDR3 in DNA: TGTGCCAGCAGTTACGAGTACACTGAAGCTTTCTTT. Protein sequence: CASSYEYTEAFF.

This clonotype was seen a handful of times. J is TRBJ1-2 and V is TRBV7-9, with no clear D. Germline values: CDR1 SEHNR, CDR2 FQNEAQ (reference sequence). Trimming removed 5 bases at V and 8 bases at J, with 18 bases between. The CDR3 totals 14 residues. CDR3 DNA: TGTGCCAGCAGCCTCGGCCGAACCTCGGGCGGCTACACCTTC. Translated, it gives CASSLGRTSGGYTF.

This clonotype came up a few times. The V and J genes are TRBV12-5 and TRBJ1-5; 7 nucleotides match TRBD1. Germline CDR1 and CDR2: LGHNT and FRNRAP. V was pared by 6 bases and J by 0 bases, with 5 bases of the junction left unmatched. This CDR3 is 15 amino acids long. The CDR3 sequence is CASGPTGSSNQPQHF. Here the CDR3 DNA reads TGTGCTAGTGGCCCGACAGGGAGTAGCAATCAGCCCCAGCATTTT. Together with reference TRBV12-5 and TRBJ1-5, the CDR3 gives the full variable domain: DARVTQTPRHKVTEMGQEVTMRCQPILGHNTVFWYRQTMMQGLELLAYFRNRAPLDDSGMPKDRFSAEMPDATLATLKIQPSEPRDSAVYFCASGPTGSSNQPQHFGDGTRLSIL.

The chain uses TRBV10-2 and TRBJ2-5; D not certain. Germline V CDR1 and CDR2: WSHSY, SAAADI. With 0 bases removed from V and 1 base from J, the gap between germline ends came to 12 bases. This CDR3 comprises 16 residues. DNA for the CDR3: TGCGCCAGCAGTGAGTCGGGATTCACCCCCCAAGAGACCCAGTACTTC. Protein product: CASSESGFTPQETQYF.

The V and J genes are TRBV11-2 and TRBJ2-7; 11 bases match TRBD2. V shed 6 bases, J shed 4 bases, and the junction held 5 bases outside the gene matches. This CDR3 is built from 14 residues. From germline, CDR1 is SGHAT and CDR2 FQNNGV. For the CDR3, the DNA is TGTGCCAGCAGACAACTAGCGGGGGAGTACGAGCAGTACTTC. It is translated as CASRQLAGEYEQYF.

The chain employs TRBV6-2 or TRBV6-3 and TRBJ2-1; TRBD2 agrees at 11 bases. Unmatched junction bases numbered 5, after V lost 4 bases and J lost 6 bases. CDR3 length: 15 residues. Germline V gene data show CDR1 as MNHEY and CDR2 as SVGEGT. The CDR3 DNA reads as TGTGCCAGCAGTTTTCTAGCGGGGGGAACCAATGAGCAGTTCTTC. Protein product: CASSFLAGGTNEQFF.